This TCR beta chain was recovered during a study of T cells after yellow fever vaccination. The overall study: When fractions had low cell numbers, they were prepared with SMART-Seq v4 Ultra Low Input. General study points: Boosting was followed by the reappearance of most primary-vaccination clones (just under 97% CD4, 85% to 90% CD8).

MiXCR was run by TCRdb on the 5' RACE reads, yielding one entry per CDR3 protein. The sample shows about 300,000 distinct CDR3 sequences, approximately 10% of them seen only once. This clonotype turned up a few times. The target antigen is unknown. CDR3 length: 16 amino acids. Trimming left V 0 bases short and J 4 bases short, with 13 bases between. Germline lookup yields CDR1 MNHEY and CDR2 SVGAGI. This sample comprised CD4+ T cells sorted from PBMCs, obtained 5 days after the yellow fever booster vaccination. The V and J genes are TRBV6-5 and TRBJ1-3; D is unresolved. This sequence was found in a man aged 18 to 30 who received the YFV17D yellow fever vaccine. CDR3 amino acids: CASSYSPPGGGNTIYF. The CDR3 region has the DNA TGTGCCAGCAGTTACTCTCCACCGGGCGGCGGAAACACCATATATTTT.